This T cell receptor (beta chain) came from a study of read filtering for tumor transcriptome and immune sequencing. This clonotype was observed many times. The junction had 5 bases not matched to a gene; V was cut back by 2 bases and J by 4 bases. From germline, CDR1 is SGHRS and CDR2 YFSETQ. This CDR3 is built from 16 residues. This library used around 0.4 ug RNA and molecular barcoded adaptors spanning alpha/delta and beta/gamma chains. One entry per CDR3 protein results from TCRdb running MiXCR on the reads. The table has about 130,000 distinct CDR3 sequences, approximately 13% seen once; the top ten hold 9.5% to 12%.

The chain recombines TRBV5-1 with TRBJ2-1, with TRBD2 matching over 11 bases. This TCR came from a donor at least 40 years old with multiple myeloma. The specimen was a population of CD138-negative cells sorted from bone marrow. The CDR3 coding sequence is TGCGCCAGCAGCTTCTCCGGGACTAGCGGTTACAATGAGCAGTTCTTC. This sequence encodes CASSFSGTSGYNEQFF.